Listed here are 21 T cell receptor beta chains from one sample, sequenced in a study of T cells in Graves' hyperthyroidism and ophthalmopathy. Amplification of TCR beta CDR3 regions was performed using RNA transcripts as template. The HTBI primer set drove a first-round RT-PCR of the TCR CDR3. Using its own MiXCR run on the multiplex PCR reads, TCRdb lists one record per CDR3 protein. The data show fewer than 450,000 distinct CDR3 sequences, about an eighth seen once. Material for sequencing was blood. The receptors derive from a man between 45 and 60 years old with Graves' ophthalmopathy.

This clonotype was counted ten times or more. This chain connects TRBV2 to TRBJ2-3, with 9 nucleotides matching TRBD2. Per the germline V gene, CDR1 is SNHLY and CDR2 is FYNNEI. This CDR3 contains 17 residues. The V and J ends lost 6 bases and 0 bases, in that order; junction bases with no gene match: 10. The CDR3 coding sequence is TGTGCCAGCAGAGAATCCGGACTAGCGCGTAGCACAGATACGCAGTATTTT. The encoded protein is CASRESGLARSTDTQYF.

There are a few counts of this clonotype. The rearrangement uses TRBV19 and TRBJ2-7; D not resolved. Trimming pared 1 base from V and 0 bases from J, leaving 4 bases between. The CDR3 loop spans 13 amino acids. Germline-derived CDR1 and CDR2 are LNHDA and SQIVND (reference sequence). DNA of the CDR3: TGTGCCAGTAGTATAGGCGACTCCTACGAGCAGTACTTC. Protein sequence: CASSIGDSYEQYF.

The chain joins TRBV28 to TRBJ2-2; 9 bases line up with TRBD1. Losses at the gene ends were 6 bases for V and 1 base for J; bases not matched to a gene: 12. The CDR3 has 18 amino acids. CDR1 MDHEN and CDR2 SYDVKM come from the germline V gene. In DNA form, the CDR3 reads TGTGCCAGCAGAATACCTCGGACAGGGGCCAAGAACACCGGGGAGCTGTTTTTT. This gives the protein CASRIPRTGAKNTGELFF.

Details on this clonotype: A read error may be the cause here, since a much bigger clone is one base away. The chain carries TRBV10-3 and TRBJ2-5; D is uncertain. Trimming stripped 6 bases from V and 2 bases from J, with 4 bases between. This CDR3 spans 11 amino acids. Germline V gene sequence: CDR1 ENHRY, CDR2 SYGVKD. The CDR3 DNA follows: TGTGCCATCAGGCCTCAAGAGACCCAGTACTTC. Translating gives CAIRPQETQYF.

V and J are TRBV27 and TRBJ2-2, with no clear D. Trimming left V 2 bases short and J 6 bases short, with 7 bases between. Germline values: CDR1 MNHEY, CDR2 SMNVEV (reference sequence). This CDR3 contains 13 residues. The CDR3 is CASSLRRAGELFF. The DNA of the CDR3 is TGTGCCAGCAGTTTAAGAAGGGCCGGGGAGCTGTTTTTT.

The V call is TRBV4-2, the J call TRBJ2-5; a weak D match, TRBD2 (5 bases). In germline, CDR1 is LGHNA, CDR2 YNFKEQ. V lost 0 bases and J lost 3, with 8 bases in between. The CDR3 loop spans 14 amino acids. Here the CDR3 reads CASSQDPGEETQYF. DNA for the CDR3: TGTGCCAGCAGCCAAGATCCCGGGGAAGAGACCCAGTACTTC.

The gene calls are TRBV3-1 and TRBJ1-1; 10 nucleotides match TRBD1. The germline V gene encodes CDR1 LGHDT and CDR2 YNNKEL (reference sequence). This CDR3 region has 14 residues. The junction had 7 bases not matched to a gene; V was cut back by 8 bases and J by 4 bases. The CDR3 protein is CASQDRGQGTEAFF. For the CDR3, the DNA is TGTGCCAGCCAAGACAGGGGGCAAGGCACTGAAGCTTTCTTT.

This clonotype came up many times. The rearrangement links TRBV11-2 to TRBJ1-5; D remains unclear. Per germline, CDR1 SGHAT and CDR2 FQNNGV. V lost 0 bases to trimming and J lost 6 bases, with 6 bases between them. The CDR3 loop spans 13 amino acids. The CDR3 protein is CASSLEKSQPQHF. CDR3 DNA: TGTGCCAGCAGCTTAGAAAAGAGTCAGCCCCAGCATTTT. Combining the CDR3 with reference TRBV11-2 and TRBJ1-5 gives the whole variable domain EAGVAQSPRYKIIEKRQSVAFWCNPISGHATLYWYQQILGQGPKLLIQFQNNGVVDDSQLPKDRFSAERLKGVDSTLKIQPAKLEDSAVYLCASSLEKSQPQHFGDGTRLSIL.

In DNA form, the CDR3 reads TGTGCCAGCAGCCCACCTGGGGTCAGGGGAACGCCCCAGCATTTT. Translating gives CASSPPGVRGTPQHF. The rearrangement uses TRBV12-3 or TRBV12-4 and TRBJ1-5; the D gene is possibly TRBD1 (6 bases). The V gene lost 6 bases and the J gene lost 9 bases, with 21 bases spanning the gap. The CDR3 sequence is 15 residues long.

This clonotype was recorded at least ten times. This chain uses TRBV28 with TRBJ2-6; maybe TRBD2 (5 bases). Germline CDR1 and CDR2: MDHEN and SYDVKM. V lost 4 bases and J lost 4, with 20 bases in between. CDR3 length: 18 amino acids. The CDR3 sequence is CASSSRYAQRVGANVLTF. As DNA, the CDR3 is TGTGCCAGCAGTTCACGTTATGCCCAGAGGGTGGGGGCCAACGTCCTGACTTTC.

This clonotype was seen at least ten times. CDR3 DNA sequence: TGTGCCAGCAGCTTAGCACTGGCGACTAGTTTTCATACGCAGTATTTT. Translating gives CASSLALATSFHTQYF. The gene calls are TRBV7-9 and TRBJ2-3; tentative D call: TRBD2 (6 bases). This CDR3 is built from 16 residues. The V gene lost 0 bases and the J gene lost 7 bases, with 17 bases spanning the gap. Looked up from germline, CDR1 is SEHNR and CDR2 is FQNEAQ (reference sequence).

The chain links TRBV30 to TRBJ1-5; a weak D match, TRBD1 (5 bases). This CDR3 is built from 12 residues. V lost 5 bases and J lost 0, with 5 bases in between. Looked up from germline, CDR1 is GTSNPN and CDR2 is SVGIG (reference sequence). The CDR3: CAWDSSNQPQHF. In DNA, the CDR3 is TGTGCCTGGGACAGTAGCAATCAGCCCCAGCATTTT.

This clonotype occurred a few times. The chain has TRBV5-1 and TRBJ2-5, with 14 bases aligning to TRBD2. V trimming: 5 bases; J trimming: 4 bases; junction bases outside the gene matches: 7. The CDR3 totals 16 residues. Germline CDR1 is SGHRS and CDR2 is YFSETQ. CDR3 nucleotide sequence: TGCGCCAGCAGAATAGGGACTAGCGGGAGTGGAGAGACCCAGTACTTC. As protein: CASRIGTSGSGETQYF.

This clonotype was detected many times. The V gene is TRBV28, the J gene TRBJ1-2, with D uncertain. Germline lookup yields CDR1 MDHEN and CDR2 SYDVKM. V lost 5 bases to trimming and J lost 0 bases, with 1 base between them. The CDR3 has 11 amino acids. The CDR3 loop is CASSPNYGYTF. In DNA form, the CDR3 reads TGTGCCAGCAGTCCTAACTATGGCTACACCTTC.

This clonotype was observed at least ten times. This rearrangement joins TRBV24-1 to TRBJ2-7, with TRBD2 matching 12 bases. The CDR3 has 16 amino acids. V lost 3 bases to trimming and J lost 5 bases; unmatched junction nucleotides: 7. Germline V gene lookup returns CDR1 KGHDR and CDR2 SFDVKD. The CDR3 reads CATSDAGLAGNHEQYF. DNA for the CDR3: TGTGCCACCAGTGATGCCGGACTAGCGGGAAACCACGAGCAGTACTTC.

V usage is TRBV9 and J usage is TRBJ2-7, with D perhaps TRBD2 (6 bases). Trimming took 2 bases from V and 7 from J, leaving 13 bases between them. Germline CDR1 reads SGDLS; CDR2 reads YYNGEE. This CDR3 comprises 13 residues. The CDR3 DNA sequence: TGTGCCAGCAGCGTGGGGACTGCGGAGGAGCAGTACTTC. This encodes CASSVGTAEEQYF.

This clonotype was observed at least ten times. The chain is built from TRBV10-1 and TRBJ1-2; D remains unclear. V gave up 4 bases and J gave up 9 bases, with 15 bases separating them. This CDR3 has 13 residues. Germline CDR1 reads WNHNN; CDR2 reads SYGVQD (reference sequence). CDR3 protein: CASSAVISCRYTF. Written as DNA, the CDR3 is TGCGCCAGCAGTGCAGTCATCTCTTGTCGCTACACCTTC.

This clonotype was counted many times. The chain joins TRBV2 to TRBJ2-1; 10 bases map to TRBD2. Trimming at V came to 4 bases and at J to 0 bases, leaving 6 bases not matched to a gene. The germline V gene has CDR1 SNHLY and CDR2 FYNNEI. The CDR3 sequence is 17 residues long. The CDR3 region is CASSAAGGFSSYNEQFF. The CDR3 nucleotides are TGTGCCAGCAGTGCAGCGGGAGGGTTTAGCTCCTACAATGAGCAGTTCTTC.

The J gene is TRBJ1-2, the V gene TRBV27; 7 nucleotides agree with TRBD1. Germline-derived CDR1 and CDR2 are MNHEY and SMNVEV (reference sequence). V was clipped by 6 bases and J by 7 bases; unmatched bases: 17. CDR3 length: 16 amino acids. The CDR3 coding sequence is TGTGCCAGCAGGAAATCTAGGACAGGTTTAATCTCTGGCTACACCTTC. It is translated as CASRKSRTGLISGYTF.

This clonotype was seen ten or more times. The CDR3 region has the DNA TGTGCCATCAGTGAGTCCCCGGGGAACACTGAAGCTTTCTTT. Residues: CAISESPGNTEAFF. The rearrangement uses TRBV10-3 and TRBJ1-1; D call uncertain. CDR3 length equals 14 residues. Trimming left V 0 bases short and J 1 base short, with 6 bases between. CDR1 ENHRY and CDR2 SYGVKD come from the germline V gene.

This clonotype was seen ten or more times. J is TRBJ1-6 and V is TRBV12-3 or TRBV12-4, with D hard to call. The CDR3 has 15 residues. The ends were cut back, 5 bases at V and 0 bases at J, with 8 bases in the middle. The DNA of the CDR3 is TGTGCCAGCAGTAAGGAGAGCTCCTATAATTCACCCCTCCACTTT. It is translated as CASSKESSYNSPLHF.